The TCR beta chain under discussion was sequenced for a study of metastatic and nonmetastatic thyroid tumors. In the study overall: Samples came from malignant and benign thyroid patients, and repertoires were compared across blood and tumor or nodule tissue. Study results and limitations: A significant increase in TCR beta diversity was reportedly seen in malignant thyroid tumors relative to benign nodules, in blood and tumor.

Note on this clone: Its antigen is undetermined.

In germline, CDR1 is ENHRY, CDR2 SYGVKD. This CDR3 is built from 16 residues. Trimming took off 2 bases at V and 2 bases at J, with 12 bases between the two ends. In the original analysis: In papillary thyroid cancer, a distant-metastasis classifier was built using CDR3 differences across clinicopathological groups. TCRdb re-called clones from the PCR reads using MiXCR. Here the V and J calls rest on TCRdb's processing, not on the authors' analysis. Among roughly 27,000 clones listed, 20% to 25% were seen once. Every patient underwent thyroid surgery untreated. The J gene is TRBJ2-2, the V gene TRBV10-3, with a possible D match to TRBD2 (6 bases). This clonotype was sampled from a female donor with papillary thyroid cancer or a benign thyroid nodule (not recorded which). Some clones in this sample may be carry-over from other donors' samples. Sequencing was carried out using blood. Written as DNA, the CDR3 is TGTGCCATCAGTGAGGGCGAGCGGGCAAACACCGGGGAGCTGTTTTTT. Translation: CAISEGERANTGELFF.